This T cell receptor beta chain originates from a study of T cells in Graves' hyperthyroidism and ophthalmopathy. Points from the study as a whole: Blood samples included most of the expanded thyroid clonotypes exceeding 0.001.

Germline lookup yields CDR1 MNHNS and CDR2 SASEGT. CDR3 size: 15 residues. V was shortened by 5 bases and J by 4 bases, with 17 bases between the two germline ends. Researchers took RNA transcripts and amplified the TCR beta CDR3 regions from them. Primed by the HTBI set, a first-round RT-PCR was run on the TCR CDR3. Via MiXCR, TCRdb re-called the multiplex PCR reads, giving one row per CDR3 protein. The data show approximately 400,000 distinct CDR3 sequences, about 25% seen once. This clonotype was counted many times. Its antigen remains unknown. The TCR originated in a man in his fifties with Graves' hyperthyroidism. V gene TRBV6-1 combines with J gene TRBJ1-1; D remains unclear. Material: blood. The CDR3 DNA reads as TGTGCCAGCAGTTATTTCGCGGGGAAGGGCACTGAAGCTTTCTTT. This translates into CASSYFAGKGTEAFF.